Given below is one T cell receptor beta chain in context. Its antigen is unknown. This record comes from a study of T cells in Graves' hyperthyroidism and ophthalmopathy. For the study at large: Specimen type is peripheral blood, collected at initial diagnosis prior to any treatment. Study observations and caveats: A median about 6 months before onset, the model predicted ophthalmopathy. Researchers found most expanded thyroid clonotypes above 0.001 in blood as well. Stable hyperthyroidism was separated from ophthalmopathy by a model based on 13 V-J features.

RNA transcripts served as the template for amplifying TCR beta CDR3 regions. The primer set for the first-round RT-PCR of the TCR CDR3 was HTBI. TCRdb ran MiXCR on the multiplex PCR reads and lists one entry per CDR3 protein. The sample holds more than 450,000 distinct CDR3 sequences; about 20% are singletons and the top ten take 47%. With V trimmed by 0 bases and J by 5 bases, 10 bases remained unmatched. The CDR3 runs to 17 residues. From germline, CDR1 is SGHVS and CDR2 FNYEAQ. The TCR sequence derives from a man between 40 and 49 years old with Graves' ophthalmopathy. Input material: blood. The chain couples TRBV7-6 to TRBJ2-5; 9 nucleotides match TRBD2. The CDR3 sequence: CASSLARWTSDLETQYF. The CDR3 nucleotides are TGTGCCAGCAGCTTAGCGCGTTGGACTAGCGATTTGGAGACCCAGTACTTC.